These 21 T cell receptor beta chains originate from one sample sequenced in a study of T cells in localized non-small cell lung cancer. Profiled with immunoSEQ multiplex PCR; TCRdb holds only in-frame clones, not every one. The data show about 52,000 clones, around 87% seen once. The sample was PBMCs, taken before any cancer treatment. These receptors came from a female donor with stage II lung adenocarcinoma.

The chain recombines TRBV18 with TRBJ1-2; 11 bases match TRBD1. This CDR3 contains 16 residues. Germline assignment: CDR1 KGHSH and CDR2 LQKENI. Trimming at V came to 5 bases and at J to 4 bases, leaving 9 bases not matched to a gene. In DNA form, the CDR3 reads TGTGCCAGCTCATCAACTACCGGGACAGGGGGCTATGGCTACACCTTC. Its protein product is CASSSTTGTGGYGYTF.

The CDR3 protein is CASSLENGGAGPGELFF. For the CDR3, the DNA is TGTGCCAGCAGCTTAGAGAACGGGGGGGCCGGACCCGGGGAGCTGTTTTTT. V usage is TRBV7-6 and J usage is TRBJ2-2; 8 nucleotides match TRBD2. Per the germline V gene, CDR1 is SGHVS and CDR2 is FNYEAQ. V gave up 1 base and J gave up 6 bases; unmatched junction bases: 10. The CDR3 sequence is 17 residues long.

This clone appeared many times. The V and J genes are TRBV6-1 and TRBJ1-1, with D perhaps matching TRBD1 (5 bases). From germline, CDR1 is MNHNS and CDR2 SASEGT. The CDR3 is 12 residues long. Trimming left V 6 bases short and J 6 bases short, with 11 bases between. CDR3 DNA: TGTGCCAGCAGGGAGGGGTGGCCTGAAGCTTTCTTT. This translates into CASREGWPEAFF.

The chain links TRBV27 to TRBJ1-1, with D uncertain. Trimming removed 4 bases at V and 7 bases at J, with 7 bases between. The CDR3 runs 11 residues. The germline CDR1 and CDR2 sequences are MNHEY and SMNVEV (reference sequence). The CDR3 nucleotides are TGTGCCAGCAGTTGGCGGGATGAAGCTTTCTTT. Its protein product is CASSWRDEAFF.

The DNA of the CDR3 is TGCGCCAGCACGAAAGCGGTCTTTATGGGACAGCGGAACACCGGGGAGCTGTTTTTT. Its protein product is CASTKAVFMGQRNTGELFF. The chain recombines TRBV10-2 with TRBJ2-2; 7 bases agree with TRBD1. Trimming at V came to 7 bases and at J to 1 base, leaving 18 bases not matched to a gene. CDR1 WSHSY and CDR2 SAAADI come from the germline V gene. This CDR3 contains 19 residues.

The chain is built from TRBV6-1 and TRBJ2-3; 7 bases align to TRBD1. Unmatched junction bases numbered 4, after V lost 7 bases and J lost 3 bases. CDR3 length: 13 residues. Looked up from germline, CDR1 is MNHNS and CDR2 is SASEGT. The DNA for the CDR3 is TGTGCCAGCAATGTACAGGGGACAGATACGCAGTATTTT. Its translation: CASNVQGTDTQYF.

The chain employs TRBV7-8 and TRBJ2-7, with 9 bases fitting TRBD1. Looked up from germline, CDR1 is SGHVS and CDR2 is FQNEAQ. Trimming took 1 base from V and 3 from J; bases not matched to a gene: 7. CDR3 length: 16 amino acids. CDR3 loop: CASSLVTGGAVYEQYF. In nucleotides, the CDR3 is TGTGCCAGCAGCTTAGTGACAGGGGGAGCAGTCTACGAGCAGTACTTC. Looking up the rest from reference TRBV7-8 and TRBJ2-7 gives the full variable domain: GAGVSQSPRYKVAKRGQDVALRCDPISGHVSLFWYQQALGQGPEFLTYFQNEAQLDKSGLPSDRFFAERPEGSVSTLKIQRTQQEDSAVYLCASSLVTGGAVYEQYFGPGTRLTVT.

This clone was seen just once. CDR3 bases: TGTGCCAGCAGTGAAGCAGGGGTTGGTAATTCACCCCTCCACTTT. Translated, it gives CASSEAGVGNSPLHF. The chain couples TRBV6-1 to TRBJ1-6, with D maybe TRBD1 (5 bases). V dropped 0 bases and J dropped 6 bases, with 9 bases sitting between them. Germline V lookup: CDR1 MNHNS, CDR2 SASEGT. The CDR3 covers 15 residues.

This chain's CDR3 is CASSQDYGDTQYF. CDR3 bases: TGTGCCAGCAGCCAAGATTACGGAGATACGCAGTATTTT. The chain uses TRBV4-2 and TRBJ2-3; D unresolved. V was pared by 0 bases and J by 5 bases, with 6 bases between. The CDR3 totals 13 residues. Germline loops: CDR1 LGHNA, CDR2 YNFKEQ.

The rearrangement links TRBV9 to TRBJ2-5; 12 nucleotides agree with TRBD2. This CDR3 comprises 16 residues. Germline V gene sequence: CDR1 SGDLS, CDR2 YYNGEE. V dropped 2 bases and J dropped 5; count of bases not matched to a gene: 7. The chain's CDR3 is CASSVLTSGGTETQYF. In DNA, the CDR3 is TGTGCCAGCAGCGTCCTGACTAGCGGGGGTACTGAGACCCAGTACTTC.

In DNA form, the CDR3 reads TGTGCCAGCAGTCTCACGGGACTAGCGGGGGTAAGAGAGACCCAGTACTTC. Translation: CASSLTGLAGVRETQYF. The chain combines TRBV7-9 with TRBJ2-5; 14 bases are a match to TRBD2. V was pared by 6 bases and J by 4 bases, with 10 bases of the junction left unmatched. This CDR3 is built from 17 residues. Germline V lookup: CDR1 SEHNR, CDR2 FQNEAQ (reference sequence).

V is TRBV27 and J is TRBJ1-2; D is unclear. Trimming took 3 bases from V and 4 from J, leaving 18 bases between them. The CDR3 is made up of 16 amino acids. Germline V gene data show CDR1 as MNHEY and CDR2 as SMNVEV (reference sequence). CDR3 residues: CASSLSSIPWGYGYTF. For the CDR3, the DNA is TGTGCCAGCAGTTTGTCCTCGATCCCCTGGGGCTATGGCTACACCTTC.

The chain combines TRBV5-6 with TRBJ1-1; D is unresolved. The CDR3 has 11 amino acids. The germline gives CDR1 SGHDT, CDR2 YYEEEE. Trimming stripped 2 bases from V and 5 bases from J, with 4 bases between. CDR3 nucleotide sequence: TGTGCCAGCAGCTTAATTACTGAAGCTTTCTTT. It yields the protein CASSLITEAFF.

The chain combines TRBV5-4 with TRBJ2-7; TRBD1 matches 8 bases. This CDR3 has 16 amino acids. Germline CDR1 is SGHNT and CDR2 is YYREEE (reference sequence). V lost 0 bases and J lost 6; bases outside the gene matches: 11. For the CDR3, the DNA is TGTGCCAGCAGCTTGGTTTCGGCAGGGGGCCTCGGCGAGCAGTACTTC. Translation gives CASSLVSAGGLGEQYF. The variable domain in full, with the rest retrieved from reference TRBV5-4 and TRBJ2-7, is ETGVTQSPTHLIKTRGQQVTLRCSSQSGHNTVSWYQQALGQGPQFIFQYYREEENGRGNFPPRFSGLQFPNYSSELNVNALELDDSALYLCASSLVSAGGLGEQYFGPGTRLTVT.

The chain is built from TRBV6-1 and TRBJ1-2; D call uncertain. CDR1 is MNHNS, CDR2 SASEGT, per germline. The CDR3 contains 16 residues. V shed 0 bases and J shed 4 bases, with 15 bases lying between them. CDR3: CASSEALRVGLYGYTF. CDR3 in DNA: TGTGCCAGCAGTGAAGCGCTTCGGGTGGGCCTCTATGGCTACACCTTC.

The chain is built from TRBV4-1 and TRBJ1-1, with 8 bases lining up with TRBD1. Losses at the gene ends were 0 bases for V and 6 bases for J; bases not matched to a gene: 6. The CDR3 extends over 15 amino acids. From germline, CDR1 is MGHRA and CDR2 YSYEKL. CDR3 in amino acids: CASSQDNIRGPEAFF. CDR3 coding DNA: TGCGCCAGCAGCCAAGATAATATCAGGGGGCCTGAAGCTTTCTTT.

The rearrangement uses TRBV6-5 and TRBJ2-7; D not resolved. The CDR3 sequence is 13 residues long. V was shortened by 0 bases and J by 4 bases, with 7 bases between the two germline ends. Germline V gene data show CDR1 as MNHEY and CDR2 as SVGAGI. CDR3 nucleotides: TGTGCCAGCAGTTACTCACGAGGTTACGAGCAGTACTTC. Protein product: CASSYSRGYEQYF.

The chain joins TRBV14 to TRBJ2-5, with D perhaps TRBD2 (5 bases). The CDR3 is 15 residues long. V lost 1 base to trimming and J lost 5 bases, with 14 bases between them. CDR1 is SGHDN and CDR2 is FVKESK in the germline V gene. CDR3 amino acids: CASSQVVPGLETQYF. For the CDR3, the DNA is TGTGCCAGCAGCCAAGTGGTTCCGGGATTGGAGACCCAGTACTTC.

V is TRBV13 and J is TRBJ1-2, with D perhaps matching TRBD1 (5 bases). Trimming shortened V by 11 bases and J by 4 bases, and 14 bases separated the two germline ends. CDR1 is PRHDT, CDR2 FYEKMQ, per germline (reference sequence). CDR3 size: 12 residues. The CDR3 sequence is CAGWDAGYGYTF. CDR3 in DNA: TGTGCCGGTTGGGACGCCGGCTATGGCTACACCTTC.

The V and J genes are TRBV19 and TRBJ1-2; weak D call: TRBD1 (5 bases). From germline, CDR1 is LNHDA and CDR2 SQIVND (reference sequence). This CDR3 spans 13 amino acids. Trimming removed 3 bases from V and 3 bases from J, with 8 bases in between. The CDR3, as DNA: TGTGCCAGTAGTATCGGGGCCGACTATGGCTACACCTTC. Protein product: CASSIGADYGYTF.

Written as DNA, the CDR3 is TGTGCCAGCAGCCACCGGACAGGGTGGGACACTGAAGCTTTCTTT. This gives the protein CASSHRTGWDTEAFF. This chain connects TRBV14 to TRBJ1-1; TRBD1 matches 8 bases. The trim removed 3 bases at V and 3 bases at J, leaving 6 bases unmatched. Looked up from germline, CDR1 is SGHDN and CDR2 is FVKESK. This CDR3 region has 15 residues.